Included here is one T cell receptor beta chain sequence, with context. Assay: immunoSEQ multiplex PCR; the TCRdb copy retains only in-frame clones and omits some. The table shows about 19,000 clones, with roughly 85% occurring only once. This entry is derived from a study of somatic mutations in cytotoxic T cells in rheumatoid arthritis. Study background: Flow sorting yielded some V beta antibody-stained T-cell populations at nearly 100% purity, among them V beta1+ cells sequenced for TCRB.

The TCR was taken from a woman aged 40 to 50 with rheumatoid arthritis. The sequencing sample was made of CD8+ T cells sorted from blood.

CDR3 coding DNA: TGTGCCAGCAGCTACCATACAGGGTTGGGAGATACGCAGTATTTT. Protein: CASSYHTGLGDTQYF. The chain combines TRBV11-2 with TRBJ2-3; a possible D gene is TRBD1 (6 bases). Germline loops: CDR1 SGHAT, CDR2 FQNNGV. Trimming shortened V by 4 bases and J by 5 bases, and 16 bases separated the two germline ends. The CDR3 sequence is 15 residues long.